One sample yielded the 27 T cell receptor beta chains listed below, sequenced in a study of CD8+ T cells in alopecia areata. Investigators isolated RNA and reverse transcribed it into cDNA to act as the sequencing template. Using immunoSEQ multiplex PCR, the repertoire was profiled, and TCRdb retains in-frame clones only, with some absent. The sample contains about 200,000 clones, 50% to 65% of which appear only once. The specimen comprised CD4+ T cells sorted from blood, sampled at week 0. The receptors come from a human donor with alopecia areata.

This clone has only a few counts. The rearrangement links TRBV29-1 to TRBJ2-7, with 7 bases aligning to TRBD1. The CDR3 has 13 amino acids. CDR1 and CDR2 (germline): SQVTM, ANQGSEA. V gave up 7 bases and J gave up 7 bases; unmatched junction bases: 13. CDR3 protein: CSATGATIWEQYF. In nucleotides, the CDR3 is TGCAGCGCTACAGGGGCGACGATTTGGGAGCAGTACTTC.

This clone appeared a few times. The rearrangement links TRBV7-9 to TRBJ2-6; the D is unclear. The CDR3 is 12 amino acids. Trimming removed 7 bases at V and 0 bases at J, with 1 base between. Per germline, CDR1 SEHNR and CDR2 FQNEAQ (reference sequence). The CDR3 spells CASTSGANVLTF. The DNA for the CDR3 is TGTGCCAGCACCTCTGGGGCCAACGTCCTGACTTTC.

The chain uses TRBV29-1 and TRBJ2-7; 8 bases are a match to TRBD1. The CDR3 loop spans 14 amino acids. Unmatched junction bases numbered 8, after V lost 4 bases and J lost 3 bases. The germline CDR1 and CDR2 sequences are SQVTM and ANQGSEA. The CDR3: CSVGIRTGFYEQYF. CDR3 sequence (DNA): TGCAGCGTTGGTATTAGGACAGGGTTCTACGAGCAGTACTTC.

The chain is built from TRBV7-2 and TRBJ2-3; TRBD2 matches at 10 bases. Per the germline V gene, CDR1 is SGHTA and CDR2 is FQGNSA. This CDR3 is 15 amino acids long. V gave up 4 bases and J gave up 6 bases; unmatched junction bases: 7. The CDR3 is CASSSSTSGQDTQYF. Here the CDR3 DNA reads TGTGCCAGCAGCTCTTCGACTAGCGGGCAGGATACGCAGTATTTT.

A word on this clone: Other DNA sequences from this sample encode an identical CDR3 as well. The gene calls are TRBV18 and TRBJ2-3; D uncertain. Germline CDR1 reads KGHSH; CDR2 reads LQKENI. The V end lost 3 bases, the J end lost 0 bases, and 7 bases lay between the germline ends. CDR3 length equals 14 residues. The CDR3 nucleotides are TGTGCCAGCTCACCCACTCCTAGCACAGATACGCAGTATTTT. This encodes CASSPTPSTDTQYF.

This clone appeared once. The chain employs TRBV2 and TRBJ1-3, with D perhaps matching TRBD1 (5 bases). The CDR3 is made up of 17 amino acids. Germline-derived CDR1 and CDR2 are SNHLY and FYNNEI. The V end was cut by 7 bases, the J end by 0 bases, with 19 bases between. DNA for the CDR3: TGTGCCAGCAAACGGGGCCCGACGGTGATCTCTGGAAACACCATATATTTT. It encodes CASKRGPTVISGNTIYF.

This CDR3 reads CASSLSGPEGYTF. The CDR3 DNA reads as TGTGCCAGCAGCTTATCGGGGCCCGAGGGCTACACCTTC. This rearrangement joins TRBV7-9 to TRBJ1-2; D is possibly TRBD1 (5 bases). The CDR3 length is 13 residues. Per germline, CDR1 SEHNR and CDR2 FQNEAQ (reference sequence). Trimming shortened V by 2 bases and J by 8 bases, and 12 bases separated the two germline ends.

This clone was picked up one time. The same CDR3 is also encoded by other DNA sequences in this sample. The CDR3 protein is CASSFGNYGYTF. The CDR3 DNA follows: TGTGCCAGCAGTTTCGGAAACTATGGCTACACCTTC. The V call is TRBV27, the J call TRBJ1-2; D ambiguous. Trimming cost V 3 bases and J 2 bases, with 4 bases left between them. Germline V gives CDR1 MNHEY, CDR2 SMNVEV (reference sequence). The CDR3 is 12 amino acids.

V gene TRBV5-1 combines with J gene TRBJ1-2, with a tentative D call TRBD1 (5 bases). The germline V gene has CDR1 SGHRS and CDR2 YFSETQ. This CDR3 is 14 amino acids long. Trimming took off 0 bases at V and 6 bases at J, with 12 bases between the two ends. The CDR3 region has the DNA TGCGCCAGCAGCTTGGGGCGACAGCCCCATGGCTACACCTTC. It translates to CASSLGRQPHGYTF.

V and J are TRBV5-1 and TRBJ2-3, with 8 bases that match TRBD1. The CDR3 is 13 residues long. Germline V CDR1 and CDR2: SGHRS, YFSETQ. V shed 1 base and J 5 bases; nucleotides not matched to a gene: 0. The DNA of the CDR3 is TGCGCCAGCAGCTTGACAGGGGGAGATACGCAGTATTTT. It codes for CASSLTGGDTQYF.

The chain couples TRBV9 to TRBJ1-2; possibly TRBD1 for D (5 bases). The CDR3 contains 14 residues. Germline values: CDR1 SGDLS, CDR2 YYNGEE. Trimming took 0 bases from V and 5 from J, leaving 11 bases between them. As DNA, the CDR3 is TGTGCCAGCAGCGTAGGGCCCGAGGGGTATGGCTACACCTTC. It encodes CASSVGPEGYGYTF. Drawing the rest from reference TRBV9 and TRBJ1-2, the complete variable domain is DSGVTQTPKHLITATGQRVTLRCSPRSGDLSVYWYQQSLDQGLQFLIQYYNGEERAKGNILERFSAQQFPDLHSELNLSSLELGDSALYFCASSVGPEGYGYTFGSGTRLTVV.

The rearrangement links TRBV25-1 to TRBJ2-6, with D perhaps matching TRBD1 or TRBD2 (5 bases each). This CDR3 is 15 amino acids long. CDR1 and CDR2 (germline): MGHDK, SYGVNS. Trimming removed 8 bases at V and 0 bases at J, with 11 bases between. The DNA for the CDR3 is TGTGCCAGCTCCCCTGGGGGCTCTGGGGCCAACGTCCTGACTTTC. Protein product: CASSPGGSGANVLTF.

This clone was found a few times. J is TRBJ2-5 and V is TRBV5-1; a possible D gene is TRBD2 (5 bases). The CDR3 extends over 16 amino acids. Germline CDR1 is SGHRS and CDR2 is YFSETQ. The V end lost 1 base, the J end lost 2 bases, and 15 bases lay between the germline ends. The CDR3 reads CASSLRVRRVQETQYF. The CDR3 region has the DNA TGCGCCAGCAGCTTGAGGGTGAGGCGGGTACAAGAGACCCAGTACTTC. Supplemented by reference TRBV5-1 and TRBJ2-5, the full variable domain reads KAGVTQTPRYLIKTRGQQVTLSCSPISGHRSVSWYQQTPGQGLQFLFEYFSETQRNKGNFPGRFSGRQFSNSRSEMNVSTLELGDSALYLCASSLRVRRVQETQYFGPGTRLLVL.

The V and J genes are TRBV4-1 and TRBJ2-1, with 8 bases fitting TRBD2. The ends lost 6 bases at V and 9 bases at J; junction bases unmatched: 28. There are 20 residues in the CDR3. Germline assignment: CDR1 MGHRA and CDR2 YSYEKL. CDR3: CASRRGPAGVTPAGYAEQFF. DNA of the CDR3: TGCGCCAGCAGGCGCGGACCAGCGGGAGTAACCCCTGCCGGGTATGCTGAGCAGTTCTTC.

This rearrangement joins TRBV13 to TRBJ2-2; D remains ambiguous. The CDR3 spans 14 residues. Germline CDR1 PRHDT, CDR2 FYEKMQ (reference sequence). V shed 7 bases and J shed 6 bases, with 15 bases lying between them. The CDR3 DNA follows: TGTGCCAGCACCTCTTGGACGAAACCCGGGGAGCTGTTTTTT. Its translation is CASTSWTKPGELFF.

This rearrangement joins TRBV9 to TRBJ2-7; D uncertain. Germline V lookup: CDR1 SGDLS, CDR2 YYNGEE. V was shortened by 4 bases and J by 1 base, with 0 bases between the two germline ends. The CDR3 length is 10 residues. The DNA of the CDR3 is TGTGCCAGCAGCTCCTACGAGCAGTACTTC. This encodes CASSSYEQYF.

The rearrangement joins TRBV10-3 to TRBJ2-1; D is uncertain. The CDR3 has 14 residues. Germline V lookup: CDR1 ENHRY, CDR2 SYGVKD. Trimming removed 2 bases from V and 8 bases from J, with 13 bases in between. CDR3 protein: CAISERQIRDEQFF. CDR3 bases: TGTGCCATCAGTGAGAGACAAATCCGGGATGAGCAGTTCTTC.

The chain employs TRBV27 and TRBJ2-4; D tentatively fits TRBD1 or TRBD2 (5 bases each). Germline V gene sequence: CDR1 MNHEY, CDR2 SMNVEV (reference sequence). Trimming took off 3 bases at V and 8 bases at J, with 17 bases between the two ends. The CDR3 runs to 15 residues. CDR3 protein: CASSLGQPGVDIQYF. CDR3 DNA sequence: TGTGCCAGCAGTTTGGGGCAGCCCGGGGTGGACATTCAGTACTTC.

This chain joins TRBV7-2 and TRBJ2-1; D uncertain. The CDR3 runs to 18 residues. CDR1 and CDR2 from the germline V gene are SGHTA and FQGNSA. Between the trimmed V and J ends, which lost 1 base and 0 bases, there was a span of 16 bases. This CDR3 reads CASSLDHGVLSSYNEQFF. The CDR3, as DNA: TGTGCCAGCAGCTTAGACCACGGAGTATTAAGCTCCTACAATGAGCAGTTCTTC.

This clone appeared a few times. The chain couples TRBV30 to TRBJ1-3; D may be TRBD1 (5 bases). The V gene lost 5 bases and the J gene lost 0 bases, with 14 bases spanning the gap. This CDR3 has 15 residues. CDR1 and CDR2 (germline): GTSNPN, SVGIG (reference sequence). CDR3 amino acids: CAWGQIGISGNTIYF. As DNA, the CDR3 is TGTGCCTGGGGACAAATCGGGATCTCTGGAAACACCATATATTTT.

This CDR3 reads CASSIRAGTGHEAFF. The CDR3 DNA sequence: TGTGCCAGCAGTATTCGGGCCGGGACAGGCCATGAAGCTTTCTTT. This chain links TRBV7-9 with TRBJ1-1, with 8 bases lining up with TRBD1. Unmatched junction bases numbered 13, after V lost 6 bases and J lost 7 bases. Germline CDR1 and CDR2: SEHNR and FQNEAQ (reference sequence). The CDR3 length is 15 residues.

The chain is built from TRBV7-3 and TRBJ1-1; 9 nucleotides match TRBD1. Per germline, CDR1 SGHTA and CDR2 FQGTGA. V gave up 2 bases and J gave up 6 bases; unmatched junction bases: 4. This CDR3 has 14 residues. CDR3 sequence reads: CASSLGTGRSEAFF. For the CDR3, the DNA is TGTGCCAGCAGCTTAGGGACAGGGCGGTCTGAAGCTTTCTTT.

V gene TRBV7-8 combines with J gene TRBJ2-1; possibly TRBD1 for D (6 bases). The germline V gene encodes CDR1 SGHVS and CDR2 FQNEAQ. The CDR3 length is 16 residues. Trimming removed 1 base at V and 5 bases at J, with 15 bases between. The CDR3 DNA reads as TGTGCCAGCAGCTTAGGCTGGGGGCAAAAGGACAATGAGCAGTTCTTC. This gives the protein CASSLGWGQKDNEQFF.

J is TRBJ2-7 and V is TRBV30; TRBD2 matches at 15 bases. Germline lookup yields CDR1 GTSNPN and CDR2 SVGIG (reference sequence). With 4 bases clipped from V and 5 bases from J, the junction kept 9 bases outside the gene matches. The CDR3 length is 16 residues. DNA for the CDR3: TGTGCCTGGAACCGAGGACTAGCGGGAGGGTTAGACGAGCAGTACTTC. This codes for CAWNRGLAGGLDEQYF.

This chain connects TRBV4-1 to TRBJ1-2; 9 nucleotides line up with TRBD1. CDR1 and CDR2 from the germline V gene are MGHRA and YSYEKL. This CDR3 has 14 residues. V trimming: 4 bases; J trimming: 9 bases; junction bases outside the gene matches: 9. CDR3 region: CASSRTGTGQSYTF. In nucleotides, the CDR3 is TGCGCCAGCAGCCGAACCGGGACAGGGCAAAGCTACACCTTC.

This clone appeared a single time. V and J are TRBV4-1 and TRBJ2-1; TRBD2 might be the D (6 bases). This CDR3 is 15 amino acids long. The ends were cut back, 1 base at V and 3 bases at J, with 10 bases in the middle. Germline V gives CDR1 MGHRA, CDR2 YSYEKL. The CDR3: CASSQVGGNYNEQFF. The DNA for the CDR3 is TGCGCCAGCAGCCAAGTAGGCGGGAACTACAATGAGCAGTTCTTC.

Details on this clone: One end of the junction fails to match germline, which may point to a read error. The rearrangement joins TRBV7-7 to TRBJ2-1; tentative D call: TRBD2 (5 bases). The CDR3 has 12 residues. Germline V gene lookup returns CDR1 SSHAT and CDR2 FNYEAQ (reference sequence). The CDR3 nucleotides are TGTGCTAGCAGCTCGAGCGGAAATGAGCAGTTCTTC. Its translation is CASSSSGNEQFF.